This note documents a single T cell receptor beta chain sequence. Its antigen remains unidentified. The CDR3 sequence is 14 residues long. With 2 bases removed from V and 1 base from J, the gap between germline ends came to 9 bases. Germline V gives CDR1 SGHNT, CDR2 YYREEE (reference sequence). The data derive from a study of OX40 agonist ivuxolimab in advanced cancers. The overall study: Mean age about 60 years, range roughly 23 to 79; nearly 85% male. The study, taken as a whole, reports: Expanded clones were, on average, more numerous in CD8+ T cells than in CD4+.

Sequencing was performed with immunoSEQ multiplex PCR; in TCRdb, only in-frame clones are kept and a portion is missing. The sample has more than 85,000 clones, about nine tenths seen once. The chain couples TRBV5-4 to TRBJ1-1; D call uncertain. Specimen: CD4+ or CD8+ T cells sorted from blood, collected in a trial of the OX40 agonist ivuxolimab. The sequence was obtained from an adult with an advanced solid tumor such as melanoma, head and neck, liver or kidney cancer. CDR3: CASSFQMRNTEAFF. CDR3 DNA: TGTGCCAGCAGCTTCCAGATGAGGAACACTGAAGCTTTCTTT. Using reference TRBV5-4 and TRBJ1-1 for the parts outside the CDR3, the full variable domain is ETGVTQSPTHLIKTRGQQVTLRCSSQSGHNTVSWYQQALGQGPQFIFQYYREEENGRGNFPPRFSGLQFPNYSSELNVNALELDDSALYLCASSFQMRNTEAFFGQGTRLTVV.